This TCR beta chain was obtained from a study of cytomegalovirus exposure and HLA in healthy donors. The V end was cut by 4 bases, the J end by 6 bases, with 22 bases between. Per germline, CDR1 SGDLS and CDR2 YYNGEE. The CDR3 sequence is 16 residues long. PCR used 60 Vbeta primers and 13 Jbeta primers. Original processing notes: The count from a later analysis was tens of millions of unique TCR beta chains, some 9.9 million of them shared. Here immunoSEQ multiplex PCR was the method, and the copy in TCRdb shows in-frame clones only, minus some. V and J calls and clone size are as listed in that table; D and trimming were resolved from the DNA. The table includes about 180,000 clones, roughly three quarters detected once.

The chain employs TRBV9 and TRBJ1-2; D is ambiguous. Sequencing was done on a sample of PBMCs. The receptor comes from a woman under 40 in good health and CMV-seropositive. The CDR3 protein is CASSTKARSLAHGYTF. The CDR3 DNA reads TGTGCCAGCAGCACCAAAGCCCGCTCCCTTGCCCATGGCTACACCTTC. Together with reference TRBV9 and TRBJ1-2, the CDR3 gives the full variable domain: DSGVTQTPKHLITATGQRVTLRCSPRSGDLSVYWYQQSLDQGLQFLIQYYNGEERAKGNILERFSAQQFPDLHSELNLSSLELGDSALYFCASSTKARSLAHGYTFGSGTRLTVV.